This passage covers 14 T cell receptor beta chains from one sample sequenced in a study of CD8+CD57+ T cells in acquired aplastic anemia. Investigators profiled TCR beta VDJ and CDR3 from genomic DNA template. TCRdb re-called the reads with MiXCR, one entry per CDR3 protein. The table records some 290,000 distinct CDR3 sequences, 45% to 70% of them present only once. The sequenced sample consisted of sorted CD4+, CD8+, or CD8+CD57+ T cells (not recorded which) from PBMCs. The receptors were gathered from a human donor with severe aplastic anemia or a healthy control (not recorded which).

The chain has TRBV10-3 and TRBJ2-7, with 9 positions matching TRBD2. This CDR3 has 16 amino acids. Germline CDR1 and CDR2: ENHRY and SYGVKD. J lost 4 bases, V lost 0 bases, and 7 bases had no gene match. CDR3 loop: CAISESPAGGSYEQYF. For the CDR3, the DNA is TGTGCCATCAGTGAGTCCCCAGCGGGGGGATCGTACGAGCAGTACTTC.

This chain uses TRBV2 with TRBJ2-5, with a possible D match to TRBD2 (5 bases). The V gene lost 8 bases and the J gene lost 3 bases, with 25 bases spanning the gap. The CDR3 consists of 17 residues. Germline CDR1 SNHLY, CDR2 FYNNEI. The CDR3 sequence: CASSGEGGGSREETQYF. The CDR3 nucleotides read TGTGCCAGCTCAGGAGAGGGTGGTGGGAGTCGTGAAGAGACCCAGTACTTC.

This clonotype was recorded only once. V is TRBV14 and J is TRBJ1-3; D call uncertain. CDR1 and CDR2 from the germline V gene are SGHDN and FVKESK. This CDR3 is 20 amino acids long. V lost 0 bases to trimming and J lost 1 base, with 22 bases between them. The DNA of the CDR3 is TGTGCCAGCAGCCAAGAAGGGAGGGTGGCCCGGGCACGGTCTGGAAACACCATATATTTT. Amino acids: CASSQEGRVARARSGNTIYF.

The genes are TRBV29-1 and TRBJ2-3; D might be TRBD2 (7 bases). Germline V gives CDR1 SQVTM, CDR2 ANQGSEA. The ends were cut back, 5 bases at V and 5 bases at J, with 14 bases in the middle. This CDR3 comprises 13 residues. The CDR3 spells CSVWGGRGDTQYF. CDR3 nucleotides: TGCAGCGTTTGGGGGGGGCGCGGAGATACGCAGTATTTT.

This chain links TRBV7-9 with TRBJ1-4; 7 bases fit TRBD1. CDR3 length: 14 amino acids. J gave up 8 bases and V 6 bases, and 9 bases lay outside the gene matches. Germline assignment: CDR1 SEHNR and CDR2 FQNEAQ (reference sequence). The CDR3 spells CASSPTTGREKLFF. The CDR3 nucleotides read TGTGCCAGCAGTCCTACGACAGGGAGGGAAAAACTGTTTTTT.

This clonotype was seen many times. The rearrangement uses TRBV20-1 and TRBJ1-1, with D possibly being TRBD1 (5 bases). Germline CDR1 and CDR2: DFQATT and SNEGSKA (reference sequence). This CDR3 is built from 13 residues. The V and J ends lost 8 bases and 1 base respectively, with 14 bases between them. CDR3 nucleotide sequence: TGCAGTACGCTAAAACAGGCGAACACTGAAGCTTTCTTT. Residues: CSTLKQANTEAFF.

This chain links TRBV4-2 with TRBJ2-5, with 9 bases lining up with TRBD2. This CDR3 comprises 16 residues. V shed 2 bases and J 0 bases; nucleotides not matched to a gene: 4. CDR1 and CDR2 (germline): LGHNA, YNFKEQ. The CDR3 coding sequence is TGTGCCAGCAGCCAATTTAGCGGGGGTTACCAAGAGACCCAGTACTTC. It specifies CASSQFSGGYQETQYF.

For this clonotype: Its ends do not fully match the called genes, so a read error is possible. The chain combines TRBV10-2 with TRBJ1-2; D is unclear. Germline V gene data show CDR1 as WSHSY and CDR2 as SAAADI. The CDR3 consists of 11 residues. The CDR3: CASGQNYGYAF. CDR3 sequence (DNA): TGCGCCAGCGGCCAGAACTATGGCTACGCCTTC.

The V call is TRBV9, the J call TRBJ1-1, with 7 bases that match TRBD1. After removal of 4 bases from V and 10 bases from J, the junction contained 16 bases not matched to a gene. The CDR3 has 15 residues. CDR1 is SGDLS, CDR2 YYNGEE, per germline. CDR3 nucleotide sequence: TGTGCCAGCAGCCCGGGCGGGAAAGGGGGCGCGGGAGCTTTCTTT. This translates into CASSPGGKGGAGAFF.

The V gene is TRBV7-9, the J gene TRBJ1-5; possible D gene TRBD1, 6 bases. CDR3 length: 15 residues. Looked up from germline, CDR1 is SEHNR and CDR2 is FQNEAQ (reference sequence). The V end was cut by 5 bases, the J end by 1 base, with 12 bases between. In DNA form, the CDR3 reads TGTGCCAGCAGCCAAGGGGACATCAGCAATCAGCCCCAGCATTTT. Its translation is CASSQGDISNQPQHF.

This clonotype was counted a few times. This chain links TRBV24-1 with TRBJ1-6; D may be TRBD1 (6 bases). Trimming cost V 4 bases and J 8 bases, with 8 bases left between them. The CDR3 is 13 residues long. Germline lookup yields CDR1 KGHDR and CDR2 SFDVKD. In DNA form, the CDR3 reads TGTGCCACCAGTGACAGGGGTGATTCACCCCTCCACTTT. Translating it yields CATSDRGDSPLHF.

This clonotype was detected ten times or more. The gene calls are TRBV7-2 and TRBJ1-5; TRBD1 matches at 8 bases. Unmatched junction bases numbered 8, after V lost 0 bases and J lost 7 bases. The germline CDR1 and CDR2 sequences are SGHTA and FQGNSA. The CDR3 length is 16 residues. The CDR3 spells CASSLALTGVIQPQHF. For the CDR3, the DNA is TGTGCCAGCAGCTTAGCGCTGACAGGGGTTATCCAGCCCCAGCATTTT.

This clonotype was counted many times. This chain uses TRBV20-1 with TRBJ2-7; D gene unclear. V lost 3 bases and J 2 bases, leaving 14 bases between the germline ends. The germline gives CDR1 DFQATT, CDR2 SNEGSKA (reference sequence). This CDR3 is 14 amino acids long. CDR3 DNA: TGCAGTGCTAGTCATTCCCGGGTCACCTACGAGCAGTACTTC. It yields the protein CSASHSRVTYEQYF.

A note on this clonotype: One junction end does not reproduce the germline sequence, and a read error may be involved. The CDR3 region is CASSPAGGSTYEQCF. The CDR3 DNA is TGTGCCAGCAGCCCCGCGGGAGGGTCGACCTACGAGCAGTGCTTC. The V gene is TRBV7-6, the J gene TRBJ2-7, with TRBD2 matching 9 bases. The germline V gene encodes CDR1 SGHVS and CDR2 FNYEAQ. This CDR3 is 15 amino acids long.